This T cell receptor beta chain comes out of a study of T cells in Graves' hyperthyroidism and ophthalmopathy. Study-level background: Peripheral blood was collected at initial diagnosis, before any treatment.

A remark on this clonotype: A junction end diverges from the germline sequence, so it may reflect a read error.

The CDR3 runs to 14 residues. The germline CDR1 and CDR2 sequences are SNHLY and FYNNEI. RNA transcripts provided the source from which TCR beta CDR3 regions were amplified. Using the HTBI primer set, a first-round RT-PCR was run on the TCR CDR3. TCRdb itself ran the multiplex PCR reads through MiXCR, one entry per CDR3 protein. The data hold 85,000 to 110,000 distinct CDR3 sequences, with approximately 48% observed a single time. Input material: blood. The TCR comes from a man aged 40-50 years with Graves' hyperthyroidism. The rearrangement links TRBV2 to TRBJ2-7; D may be TRBD1 (6 bases). CDR3 nucleotide sequence: TGTGCCAGCAGGAGCGGACAGAGGGGTCTGGAGCAGAACTTC. This translates into CASRSGQRGLEQNF.